This T cell receptor (beta chain) was identified during a study of blood T cell repertoires in COVID-19 (TCRdb year 2020). A note on the overall study: Collaborator samples came from the United States, Italy and Spain and covered acute and convalescent phases of COVID-19. The material from the prospective study consisted of cDNA or gDNA derived from T cells, B-cell-depleted T cells, or PBMCs. Subjects who had been exposed to COVID-19, were actively infected with it, or had recovered from it provided the deeply sampled blood TCRbeta repertoires that made up the dataset. A freely available public database, intended as a resource for researchers studying the immune response to SARS-CoV-2, is where the repertoires were released. The samples were drawn from two sources: the first 160 participants of the ongoing ImmuneRACE study, and 950 to 1,500 subjects contributed by 6 global collaborators. Sample metadata almost always included a de-identified subject ID, COVID-19 status, age in years and sex. Where available, HLA class I and class II types were taken from metadata supplied by the sample provider and were not determined by assay-based typing. On the study overall, not on this receptor specifically: The quantity of clinical and demographic metadata differed by source and by participant and was supplied without curation.

TCRbeta CDR3 regions were amplified from genomic DNA by means of the immunoSEQ Assay, a bias-controlled multiplex PCR. The paper's processing steps were these. The number of nucleated cells in each sample was estimated from the amplification of reference gene primers within the assay. Sequence reads were collapsed and filtered to measure the absolute abundance of every unique TCRbeta CDR3 rearrangement. Productive Simpson clonality was computed per sample as the square root of Simpson's diversity index over productive rearrangements. TCRdb re-hosts the immuneACCESS table, in-frame sequences only. Its copies lack some clones; in the studies checked, an unresolved V gene accounts for under half of them, and the cause for the rest is not known. The V and J calls and clone size are taken from that table; D and trimming were inferred from the DNA. The sample profile shows fewer than 400,000 clones; around nine tenths of them were found once. The top ten clonotypes cover 3.5% to 5% of the sample.

The germline V gene supplies CDR1 SGHRS and CDR2 YFSETQ. The CDR3 covers 15 residues, taking in both the cysteine and the phenylalanine. Only CDR3 DNA is held: 45 bases, read in frame from base 1. The trim is 4 bases for V and 3 bases for J, with a gap of 17 bases between the germline ends. Participants in the prospective study were aged roughly 18 to 100 years, lived in 20 to 25 United States geographic areas, and enrolled through a virtual design. Cohort assignment in the prospective study relied on participant-reported clinical history from a screening survey and a study questionnaire. Exposed participants had been in contact, within 2 weeks of entering the study, with a person who had a PCR-confirmed or clinician-diagnosed case of COVID-19. Each participant in the prospective study had whole blood, serum and a nasopharyngeal or oropharyngeal swab collected by mobile phlebotomists. Prospective study participants could optionally give additional blood draws and questionnaires over an approximately two-month period. Blood samples from the prospective study were shipped frozen or at room temperature prior to DNA extraction.

Notes on this clone: Its antigen is not yet known. No base-level quality is on record; no much larger clone is a single base apart.

What was sequenced was PBMCs or T cells enriched from blood (not recorded which). This clonotype originated in a woman aged 25 to 39 who had been exposed to COVID-19. The rearranged chain carries TRBV5-1 and TRBJ2-7; a tentative D call is TRBD2 (6 bases match). The DNA reads TGCGCCAGCAGCGAACAACGGGGGAACCGCTACGAGCAGTACTTC. Translated, it gives CASSEQRGNRYEQYF.